These 22 T cell receptor beta chains were all obtained from the same sample, sequenced in a study of T cell changes during pregnancy in multiple sclerosis. Profiled with immunoSEQ multiplex PCR; TCRdb holds only in-frame clones, not every one. The sample carries more than 50,000 clones, 89% recorded once. The input for sequencing was peripheral blood, taken in the first trimester of pregnancy. All receptors derive from a female donor with multiple sclerosis, enrolled in a pregnancy study.

This chain links TRBV7-3 with TRBJ2-5; 10 bases map to TRBD2. J gave up 1 base and V 1 base, and 3 bases lay outside the gene matches. Per the germline V gene, CDR1 is SGHTA and CDR2 is FQGTGA. The CDR3 has 16 residues. The CDR3 region is CASSLIPSGGQETQYF. CDR3 nucleotides: TGTGCCAGCAGCTTAATTCCTAGCGGGGGCCAAGAGACCCAGTACTTC.

The rearrangement joins TRBV5-1 to TRBJ1-1; TRBD1 is a possible D gene (6 bases). Germline V gene data show CDR1 as SGHRS and CDR2 as YFSETQ. This CDR3 comprises 13 residues. The germline V and J ends were trimmed by 4 bases and 1 base, with 8 bases remaining between them. CDR3 amino acids: CASSRGQNTEAFF. The CDR3 DNA is TGCGCCAGCAGCAGGGGACAGAACACTGAAGCTTTCTTT.

The chain is built from TRBV30 and TRBJ2-2; the D gene is possibly TRBD2 (5 bases). The CDR3 loop spans 14 amino acids. Per the germline V gene, CDR1 is GTSNPN and CDR2 is SVGIG (reference sequence). The V end lost 5 bases, the J end lost 4 bases, and 14 bases lay between the germline ends. The CDR3 here is CAWGGRPLTGELFF. In nucleotides, the CDR3 is TGTGCCTGGGGCGGGCGCCCCCTCACCGGGGAGCTGTTTTTT.

The chain recombines TRBV6-1 with TRBJ2-3, with TRBD2 as a possible D gene (5 bases). The CDR3 covers 15 residues. Germline values: CDR1 MNHNS, CDR2 SASEGT. Trimming took 4 bases from V and 2 from J, leaving 13 bases between them. CDR3 loop: CASSGHVGVTDTQYF. The CDR3 DNA reads TGTGCCAGCAGTGGACACGTGGGAGTCACAGATACGCAGTATTTT.

This chain joins TRBV7-9 and TRBJ2-7, with a tentative D call TRBD1 (5 bases). V was cut by 11 bases and J by 6 bases, with 23 bases left in between. Germline CDR1 SEHNR, CDR2 FQNEAQ (reference sequence). CDR3 length: 14 residues. CDR3 amino acids: CAGAGFSFSGEQYF. The CDR3 region has the DNA TGTGCCGGTGCAGGGTTTTCGTTTTCGGGCGAGCAGTACTTC.

J is TRBJ2-1 and V is TRBV9; the D is unclear. Germline lookup yields CDR1 SGDLS and CDR2 YYNGEE. The V end lost 0 bases, the J end lost 6 bases, and 10 bases lay between the germline ends. CDR3 length: 14 residues. CDR3 sequence: CASSVEIGSNEQFF. The CDR3 DNA reads TGTGCCAGCAGCGTAGAAATCGGTAGCAATGAGCAGTTCTTC.

The chain couples TRBV27 to TRBJ1-1, with D possibly being TRBD1 (6 bases). Germline CDR1 reads MNHEY; CDR2 reads SMNVEV (reference sequence). This CDR3 region has 14 residues. V was shortened by 4 bases and J by 2 bases, with 11 bases between the two germline ends. The CDR3 region is CASSSWGPNTEAFF. CDR3 sequence (DNA): TGTGCCAGCAGTTCCTGGGGGCCTAACACTGAAGCTTTCTTT.

V is TRBV6-5 and J is TRBJ2-2; weak D call: TRBD2 (6 bases). Trimming removed 5 bases at V and 0 bases at J, with 10 bases between. Germline V gene lookup returns CDR1 MNHEY and CDR2 SVGAGI. The CDR3 has 15 amino acids. As DNA, the CDR3 is TGTGCCAGCAGTGCGGGGATCACGAACACCGGGGAGCTGTTTTTT. Amino acid sequence: CASSAGITNTGELFF.

This sequence joins TRBV10-3 and TRBJ1-2; the D is unclear. Trimming took 4 bases from V and 4 from J, leaving 16 bases between them. Germline V gives CDR1 ENHRY, CDR2 SYGVKD. This CDR3 is built from 15 residues. CDR3 in amino acids: CAISVGGYLGYGYTF. CDR3 DNA sequence: TGTGCCATCAGTGTGGGCGGGTACCTCGGCTATGGCTACACCTTC.

This clone was picked up a small number of times. The chain has TRBV19 and TRBJ1-2; tentatively, D is TRBD1 (6 bases). This CDR3 has 16 residues. Per the germline V gene, CDR1 is LNHDA and CDR2 is SQIVND (reference sequence). V was shortened by 8 bases and J by 4 bases, with 23 bases between the two germline ends. CDR3 sequence: CASHTGPTLGPYGYTF. CDR3 DNA: TGTGCCAGTCATACAGGGCCAACCTTGGGTCCCTATGGCTACACCTTC.

This clone has only a few counts. The chain couples TRBV4-3 to TRBJ1-5; D is uncertain. Trimming pared 1 base from V and 2 bases from J, leaving 6 bases between. The CDR3 runs to 14 residues. The germline CDR1 and CDR2 sequences are LGHNA and YSLEER. CDR3: CASSQVTGNQPQHF. CDR3 coding DNA: TGCGCCAGCAGCCAAGTAACGGGCAATCAGCCCCAGCATTTT.

The chain uses TRBV5-6 and TRBJ2-3; a weak D match, TRBD2 (6 bases). Germline assignment: CDR1 SGHDT and CDR2 YYEEEE. The CDR3 contains 12 residues. Trimming pared 4 bases from V and 6 bases from J, leaving 9 bases between. Written as DNA, the CDR3 is TGTGCCAGCAGCGAGGGGAGGGATACGCAGTATTTT. Translation gives CASSEGRDTQYF.

V and J are TRBV5-1 and TRBJ1-1; D ambiguous. Germline V lookup: CDR1 SGHRS, CDR2 YFSETQ. Trimming removed 3 bases from V and 5 bases from J, with 20 bases in between. CDR3 length equals 16 residues. CDR3 in DNA: TGCGCCAGCAGCTCCAGTATGTCGCCGCCGGAGACTGAAGCTTTCTTT. Translating gives CASSSSMSPPETEAFF. The full variable domain, in which reference TRBV5-1 and TRBJ1-1 provide the parts outside the CDR3, is KAGVTQTPRYLIKTRGQQVTLSCSPISGHRSVSWYQQTPGQGLQFLFEYFSETQRNKGNFPGRFSGRQFSNSRSEMNVSTLELGDSALYLCASSSSMSPPETEAFFGQGTRLTVV.

The chain carries TRBV6-1 and TRBJ1-2, with D maybe TRBD1 (5 bases). V lost 2 bases and J 2 bases, leaving 12 bases between the germline ends. The CDR3 has 15 amino acids. The germline gives CDR1 MNHNS, CDR2 SASEGT. CDR3 nucleotides: TGTGCCAGCAGTGAAATCCGCCAGGGAAACTATGGCTACACCTTC. Translating it yields CASSEIRQGNYGYTF.

The genes are TRBV6-5 and TRBJ1-6; the match to TRBD1 covers 7 bases. CDR1 is MNHEY, CDR2 SVGAGI, per germline. CDR3 length equals 15 residues. Trimming at V came to 0 bases and at J to 7 bases, leaving 3 bases not matched to a gene. Here the CDR3 reads CASSYSARGNSPLHF. In DNA form, the CDR3 reads TGTGCCAGCAGTTACTCGGCCAGGGGGAATTCACCCCTCCACTTT.

V usage is TRBV19 and J usage is TRBJ1-1; D is unclear. CDR1 LNHDA and CDR2 SQIVND come from the germline V gene (reference sequence). This CDR3 has 12 amino acids. The V and J ends lost 10 bases and 4 bases respectively, with 13 bases between them. The CDR3 sequence is CAIHGSGTEAFF. The CDR3 DNA follows: TGTGCCATCCACGGATCGGGCACTGAAGCTTTCTTT. The complete variable domain, with remaining parts taken from reference TRBV19 and TRBJ1-1, reads DGGITQSPKYLFRKEGQNVTLSCEQNLNHDAMYWYRQDPGQGLRLIYYSQIVNDFQKGDIAEGYSVSREKKESFPLTVTSAQKNPTAFYLCAIHGSGTEAFFGQGTRLTVV.

Here the CDR3 DNA reads TGTGCCAGTAGTATACAGGGGGCTAATGAAAAACTGTTTTTT. Protein: CASSIQGANEKLFF. The chain carries TRBV19 and TRBJ1-4; the match to TRBD1 covers 7 bases. V was pared by 2 bases and J by 3 bases, with 0 bases of the junction left unmatched. Germline V gene sequence: CDR1 LNHDA, CDR2 SQIVND (reference sequence). The CDR3 sequence is 14 residues long.

The genes are TRBV7-2 and TRBJ1-1, with D unresolved. CDR3 length: 11 amino acids. V was shortened by 3 bases and J by 8 bases, with 7 bases between the two germline ends. The V gene's germline CDR1 is SGHTA and CDR2 FQGNSA. CDR3 in amino acids: CASSFFSEAFF. DNA for the CDR3: TGTGCCAGCAGCTTTTTCTCCGAAGCTTTCTTT.

The chain employs TRBV21-1 and TRBJ1-6; the table's D call of TRBD1 was not tested on the DNA. TRBV21-1 represents a pseudogene. The CDR3 has 13 residues. The CDR3 reads CASSRDRDSPLHF. DNA for the CDR3: TGTGCCAGCTCTCGGGACAGGGATTCACCCCTCCACTTT.

The rearrangement links TRBV7-9 to TRBJ1-2; a possible D gene is TRBD1 (5 bases). Trimming removed 1 base at V and 8 bases at J, with 14 bases between. Germline V gene lookup returns CDR1 SEHNR and CDR2 FQNEAQ (reference sequence). This CDR3 comprises 14 residues. The CDR3 loop is CASSLGSGRTGYTF. CDR3 sequence (DNA): TGTGCCAGCAGCTTAGGTTCAGGGCGGACCGGCTACACCTTC.

The chain couples TRBV13 to TRBJ2-1, with 8 bases identical to TRBD1. The CDR3 totals 16 residues. Trimming cost V 5 bases and J 6 bases; bases outside gene matches: 12. CDR1 is PRHDT and CDR2 is FYEKMQ in the germline V gene (reference sequence). For the CDR3, the DNA is TGTGCCAGCAGCGATCCCGCAGGGGGCGGAGGCAATGAGCAGTTCTTC. As protein: CASSDPAGGGGNEQFF.

The J gene is TRBJ2-6, the V gene TRBV4-1, with D possibly matching TRBD1 (5 bases). Looked up from germline, CDR1 is MGHRA and CDR2 is YSYEKL. The CDR3 runs 17 residues. Trimming cost V 4 bases and J 4 bases, with 17 bases left between them. CDR3 sequence (DNA): TGCGCCAGCAGCCCCCAAGGGGATGGGTCCGGGGCCAACGTCCTGACTTTC. Residues: CASSPQGDGSGANVLTF.